These 18 T cell receptor beta chains originate from one sample sequenced in a study of vaccination and CD4 T cells after COVID-19. TCRdb reprocessed the PCR reads with MiXCR, giving one entry per CDR3 protein. Altogether about 21,000 distinct CDR3 sequences are present, around 57% being singletons, with the ten largest covering 0.99%. Sequencing was performed on CD4+ T cells from blood, taken before SARS-CoV-2 vaccination. The receptors were sampled from a human donor who had recovered from COVID-19.

V is TRBV11-3 and J is TRBJ2-2; TRBD2 aligns across 8 bases. CDR1 and CDR2 (germline): SGHNT, YENEEA. The CDR3 totals 15 residues. J was trimmed by 6 bases and V by 0 bases; bases with no gene match: 3. CDR3 loop: CASSLDGLAAGELFF. The CDR3 DNA is TGTGCCAGCAGCTTAGATGGACTAGCTGCCGGGGAGCTGTTTTTT.

This chain joins TRBV19 and TRBJ2-3; TRBD1 aligns across 7 bases. The CDR3 totals 15 residues. V trimming: 1 base; J trimming: 4 bases; junction bases outside the gene matches: 5. Germline V gene data show CDR1 as LNHDA and CDR2 as SQIVND (reference sequence). CDR3 DNA sequence: TGTGCCAGTAGTATAGGCGACAGGGAAGCAGATACGCAGTATTTT. Its protein product is CASSIGDREADTQYF.

This rearrangement joins TRBV28 to TRBJ1-1, with D unresolved. The CDR3 length is 15 residues. V gave up 3 bases and J gave up 1 base, with 12 bases separating them. Germline CDR1 and CDR2: MDHEN and SYDVKM. The CDR3 reads CASSLAGYKNTEAFF. Written as DNA, the CDR3 is TGTGCCAGCAGTTTGGCCGGGTATAAGAACACTGAAGCTTTCTTT.

A few counts support this clonotype. The chain combines TRBV27 with TRBJ1-5; possibly TRBD1 for D (6 bases). The V and J ends lost 2 bases and 0 bases respectively, with 11 bases between them. Germline V lookup: CDR1 MNHEY, CDR2 SMNVEV (reference sequence). This CDR3 region has 16 residues. The CDR3 sequence: CASSLDRPNSNQPQHF. The CDR3 coding sequence is TGTGCCAGCAGTTTAGACAGGCCCAATAGCAATCAGCCCCAGCATTTT.

This clonotype was counted a few times. The V call is TRBV4-1, the J call TRBJ1-1; D gene uncertain. The CDR3 extends over 13 amino acids. Germline V gene sequence: CDR1 MGHRA, CDR2 YSYEKL. The V end was cut by 11 bases, the J end by 5 bases, with 18 bases between. This CDR3 is CASLGNKVTEAFF. The CDR3 DNA follows: TGCGCCTCATTGGGGAATAAGGTAACTGAAGCTTTCTTT.

The V gene is TRBV6-2 or TRBV6-3, the J gene TRBJ2-5, with unresolved D. The germline CDR1 and CDR2 sequences are MNHEY and SVGEGT. The V end lost 2 bases, the J end lost 5 bases, and 9 bases lay between the germline ends. The CDR3 contains 13 residues. The CDR3 spells CASSYGRTETQYF. DNA of the CDR3: TGTGCCAGCAGTTACGGACGGACCGAGACCCAGTACTTC.

The V call is TRBV30, the J call TRBJ1-2, with 9 bases that match TRBD1. The trim removed 6 bases at V and 5 bases at J, leaving 4 bases unmatched. CDR1 and CDR2 (germline): GTSNPN, SVGIG (reference sequence). The CDR3 is 12 amino acids. The CDR3 loop reads CACGDRVYGYTF. CDR3 nucleotides: TGTGCCTGCGGGGACAGGGTTTATGGCTACACCTTC.

The chain combines TRBV5-1 with TRBJ2-1; weak D call: TRBD1 (5 bases). Trimming cost V 4 bases and J 5 bases, with 13 bases left between them. The CDR3 is 14 amino acids. The germline V gene encodes CDR1 SGHRS and CDR2 YFSETQ. The CDR3 DNA sequence: TGCGCCAGCAGCCCTATTCCCAGGGACAATGAGCAGTTCTTC. Translated: CASSPIPRDNEQFF. The full variable domain, in which reference TRBV5-1 and TRBJ2-1 provide the parts outside the CDR3, is KAGVTQTPRYLIKTRGQQVTLSCSPISGHRSVSWYQQTPGQGLQFLFEYFSETQRNKGNFPGRFSGRQFSNSRSEMNVSTLELGDSALYLCASSPIPRDNEQFFGPGTRLTVL.

The V gene is TRBV6-2 or TRBV6-3, the J gene TRBJ2-5; perhaps TRBD2 as D (6 bases). Between the trimmed V and J ends, which lost 8 bases and 1 base, there was a span of 17 bases. The CDR3 is 15 amino acids. Germline CDR1 reads MNHEY; CDR2 reads SVGEGT. This CDR3 reads CASQDSGTPQETQYF. CDR3 DNA: TGTGCCAGCCAGGATAGCGGAACACCCCAAGAGACCCAGTACTTC.

This rearrangement joins TRBV7-2 to TRBJ2-5, with TRBD2 identical over 7 bases. V was clipped by 4 bases and J by 2 bases; unmatched bases: 1. The CDR3 is 13 residues long. Germline CDR1 is SGHTA and CDR2 is FQGNSA. The chain's CDR3 is CASSWREQETQYF. As DNA, the CDR3 is TGTGCCAGCAGCTGGCGGGAGCAAGAGACCCAGTACTTC.

The chain uses TRBV6-2 or TRBV6-3 and TRBJ2-5; 14 bases agree with TRBD2. Trimming at V came to 6 bases and at J to 3 bases, leaving 3 bases not matched to a gene. The CDR3 extends over 15 amino acids. Germline V gives CDR1 MNHEY, CDR2 SVGEGT. CDR3 sequence: CASRPGLAGEETQYF. The CDR3 DNA reads TGTGCCAGCAGACCGGGACTAGCGGGAGAAGAGACCCAGTACTTC.

In its sample, this clonotype was seen a few times. J is TRBJ1-4 and V is TRBV7-9; 7 positions agree with TRBD1. CDR1 is SEHNR, CDR2 FQNEAQ, per germline (reference sequence). The CDR3 has 14 amino acids. Germline trimming cut 5 bases from V and 8 bases from J; bases unmatched to any gene: 8. The CDR3, as DNA: TGTGCCAGCAGCCGAGGGACAGCTGACGAAAAACTGTTTTTT. It yields the protein CASSRGTADEKLFF.

V gene TRBV2 combines with J gene TRBJ1-2; a weak D match, TRBD1 (6 bases). The CDR3 is 15 residues long. Germline V lookup: CDR1 SNHLY, CDR2 FYNNEI. Deletions cut 6 bases from V and 4 bases from J, with 18 bases between. Here the CDR3 DNA reads TGTGCCAGCAGGGTTGAGGGGGATCTGCTCTATGGCTACACCTTC. It specifies CASRVEGDLLYGYTF. The full variable domain, with the rest looked up from reference TRBV2 and TRBJ1-2, is EPEVTQTPSHQVTQMGQEVILRCVPISNHLYFYWYRQILGQKVEFLVSFYNNEISEKSEIFDDQFSVERPDGSNFTLKIRSTKLEDSAMYFCASRVEGDLLYGYTFGSGTRLTVV.

The sample holds a few counts of this clonotype. The chain links TRBV19 to TRBJ1-1, with a tentative D call TRBD1 (5 bases). The V end lost 6 bases, the J end lost 3 bases, and 11 bases lay between the germline ends. This CDR3 comprises 13 residues. Germline CDR1 is LNHDA and CDR2 is SQIVND (reference sequence). CDR3 DNA sequence: TGTGCCAGTAGCATTGGGGGGGACACTGAAGCTTTCTTT. Translating gives CASSIGGDTEAFF.

The chain recombines TRBV7-8 with TRBJ2-7; 9 bases align to TRBD1. Germline CDR1 SGHVS, CDR2 FQNEAQ. J lost 2 bases, V lost 7 bases, and 6 bases had no gene match. This CDR3 is 14 amino acids long. The CDR3: CASTTGTGTYEQYF. As DNA, the CDR3 is TGTGCCAGCACCACCGGGACAGGGACCTACGAGCAGTACTTC.

DNA of the CDR3: TGTGCCAGCTCACCACGGGGCGCGAACACCGGGGAGCTGTTTTTT. Residues: CASSPRGANTGELFF. V usage is TRBV18 and J usage is TRBJ2-2, with D possibly being TRBD1 (5 bases). Germline CDR1 reads KGHSH; CDR2 reads LQKENI. V lost 1 base, J lost 0 bases, and 6 bases lay in between. The CDR3 totals 15 residues.

This sequence joins TRBV2 and TRBJ1-6; D not resolved. The ends were cut back, 7 bases at V and 9 bases at J, with 10 bases in the middle. This CDR3 region has 12 residues. CDR1 and CDR2 from the germline V gene are SNHLY and FYNNEI. DNA for the CDR3: TGTGCCAGCATGGCCGACCTTTCACCCCTCCACTTT. Amino acid sequence: CASMADLSPLHF.

This clonotype has only a few counts. The chain carries TRBV7-2 and TRBJ2-3, with TRBD2 matching 8 bases. Germline V gene sequence: CDR1 SGHTA, CDR2 FQGNSA. With 10 bases clipped from V and 1 base from J, the junction kept 13 bases outside the gene matches. CDR3 size: 16 residues. The CDR3 bases are TGTGCCATCCAGCTTAGTACGGGAGGGGGCACAGATACGCAGTATTTT. It yields the protein CAIQLSTGGGTDTQYF.